This TCR beta chain was obtained from a study of CD8+ T cells in alopecia areata. Germline lookup yields CDR1 MNHEY and CDR2 SVGAGI. The CDR3 has 14 amino acids. V was cut by 2 bases and J by 0 bases, with 6 bases left in between. The study, taken as a whole, reports: In scalp samples, resident alphabeta T cells of normal skin are also sequenced. Expanded CD8+ clones among the top 100, and scalp clonality, were significantly decreased by tofacitinib. Higher clonality was seen in lesional scalp than in normal scalp, especially in alopecia totalis/universalis.

The authors extracted RNA and reverse transcribed it into cDNA as the sequencing template. Only in-frame clones appear in the TCRdb table, and some are missing; sequencing was by immunoSEQ multiplex PCR. Here the sample spans 120,000 to 150,000 clones, approximately 80% being singletons. The treatment here: oral pan-JAK inhibitor, 5-10 mg twice daily. Investigators sorted PBMCs to obtain both CD4+ and CD8+ T cells. A note on this clone: What it binds is not known.

The origin of this receptor is a human donor with alopecia areata. The chain links TRBV6-5 to TRBJ2-3; D ambiguous. This material consisted of CD8+ T cells sorted from blood, taken at week 4, from a patient treated with tofacitinib. The CDR3 region has the DNA TGTGCCAGCAGTTACGAGGCTAGCACAGATACGCAGTATTTT. This sequence encodes CASSYEASTDTQYF.